This T cell receptor beta chain was retrieved from a study of blood T cell repertoires in COVID-19. TCRdb keeps only in-frame clones here, not all; method: immunoSEQ multiplex PCR. The sample records 95,000 to 150,000 clones, roughly four fifths being singletons. In germline, CDR1 is LNHDA, CDR2 SQIVND (reference sequence). With V trimmed by 6 bases and J by 0 bases, 11 bases remained unmatched. The CDR3 runs 16 residues. The sequence derives from a man aged 55 to 70 with acute or convalescent COVID-19. The rearrangement joins TRBV19 to TRBJ2-7; 7 nucleotides match TRBD2. Source material: peripheral blood. The CDR3 bases are TGTGCCAGTAGCCCTTCGGGGACTACCCCCTCCTACGAGCAGTACTTC. Its protein is CASSPSGTTPSYEQYF. The variable domain in full, with the rest retrieved from reference TRBV19 and TRBJ2-7, is DGGITQSPKYLFRKEGQNVTLSCEQNLNHDAMYWYRQDPGQGLRLIYYSQIVNDFQKGDIAEGYSVSREKKESFPLTVTSAQKNPTAFYLCASSPSGTTPSYEQYFGPGTRLTVT.